This T cell receptor beta chain was found in a study of Ad26.COV2.S vaccination and SARS-CoV-2 variants. Findings and limits, study-wide: The TCR-based breadth and depth measures might underestimate overall T cell responses.

Here immunoSEQ multiplex PCR was the method, and the copy in TCRdb shows in-frame clones only, minus some. This sample has some 390,000 clones, with around 89% found just once. Indicated treatment: some 20 received Ad26.COV2.S at low or high dose, single or two shots; 5 received placebo; per-sample allocation not given. The investigators took samples on day 63 after the first vaccine or placebo injection. An Ad26 vector expressing Wuhan-strain SARS-CoV-2 spike constituted the vaccine. On this clone itself: Its antigen remains unidentified.

The source is a person between 18 and 59 years old who received the Ad26.COV2.S COVID-19 vaccine or a placebo. The source was peripheral blood, collected in a trial of Ad26.COV2.S vaccine versus placebo.

This CDR3 reads CASSPSGGSYEQYF. CDR3 in DNA: TGTGCCAGCAGTCCCAGCGGGGGATCCTACGAGCAGTACTTC. This chain links TRBV6-2 or TRBV6-3 with TRBJ2-7, with TRBD2 matching over 8 bases. The trim removed 5 bases at V and 1 base at J, leaving 4 bases unmatched. Germline V gives CDR1 MNHEY, CDR2 SVGEGT. This CDR3 contains 14 residues.